The source of this T cell receptor beta chain is a study of B cell selection in AIRE deficiency. Regulatory T cells were sorted as CD4+CD25hiCD127low/negative cells. This clone came up once. Its cognate antigen is unknown. Clones were read by immunoSEQ multiplex PCR, and TCRdb kept only the in-frame ones, dropping some. The sample shows tens of thousands of clones, approximately 94% of them seen only once. Germline trimming cut 6 bases from V and 3 bases from J; bases unmatched to any gene: 6. Germline CDR1 and CDR2: MDHEN and SYDVKM. This CDR3 comprises 15 residues. Overall study findings and caveats: Tconv and Treg cells from AIRE-deficient patients resembled healthy donors in TCRBV usage, CDR3 length and diversity. With only TCRbeta sequenced, less than 45% of shared healthy Treg sequences overlapped Tconv. Of some 3,900 shared Treg TCRbeta sequences, 31.6% were healthy-donor-only and over 8% patient-only. Roughly a third of healthy-shared Treg TCRbeta sequences appeared in patient Tconv cells.

Input material: Tregs sorted from PBMCs. This TCR was recovered from a human donor with AIRE deficiency. The chain carries TRBV28 and TRBJ1-2; 11 nucleotides agree with TRBD1. The CDR3 DNA follows: TGTGCCAGCAGCCAACCGGGACAGGGGGACTATGGCTACACCTTC. Its protein is CASSQPGQGDYGYTF.